This record covers a single T cell receptor (beta chain). Its recognized antigen is unknown. Per-base qualities were not stored, and no clone one base away is much larger. The record originates from a study of blood T cell repertoires in COVID-19 (dated by TCRdb to the early 2020s). Turning to the overall study: The collaborator samples originated in the United States, Italy and Spain and spanned the acute and convalescent phases of COVID-19. The prospective study material was composed of cDNA or gDNA derived from T cells, B-cell-depleted T cells, or PBMCs. Subjects who had been exposed to COVID-19, were actively infected with it, or had recovered from it provided the deeply sampled blood TCRbeta repertoires that made up the dataset. A freely available public database, intended as a resource for researchers studying the immune response to SARS-CoV-2, is where the repertoires were released. The samples were drawn from the first 160 participants of the ongoing ImmuneRACE study and from 1,254 subjects provided by 6 global collaborators. Sample metadata almost always included a de-identified subject ID, COVID-19 status, age in years and sex. Where HLA class I and class II types were available, the types were taken from metadata supplied by the sample provider, not from assay-based typing.

The paper as a whole reports these results and caveats: How much clinical and demographic metadata was included differed by source and by participant, and the metadata was provided uncurated.

Participants in the prospective study were aged about 18 to 90 years, lived in 20 to 30 United States geographic areas, and enrolled through a virtual design. In the prospective study, participants were assigned to cohorts based on the clinical history participants reported in a screening survey and a study questionnaire. In the prospective study, whole blood, serum and a nasopharyngeal or oropharyngeal swab were collected from each participant by mobile phlebotomists. Participants in the prospective study had the option to provide additional blood draws and questionnaires over a roughly two-month period. Before DNA extraction, blood samples from the prospective study were shipped at room temperature or frozen. Trimmed from V: 4 bases; trimmed from J: 5 bases; junction bases lacking a gene match: 2. Based on the germline V gene (reference sequence), the CDR1 and CDR2 sequences are SEHNR and FQNEAQ. The CDR3 spans 13 residues, from the cysteine through the phenylalanine. Left in the record is the CDR3 DNA by itself, 39 bases read in frame from the first base.

TCRbeta CDR3 regions were amplified from genomic DNA using the immunoSEQ Assay, a bias-controlled multiplex PCR. In the paper's pipeline: The number of nucleated cells in each sample was estimated by amplification of reference gene primers within the assay. To quantify the absolute abundance of each unique TCRbeta CDR3 rearrangement, sequence reads were collapsed and filtered. For each sample, productive Simpson clonality was calculated as the square root of Simpson's diversity index over productive rearrangements. What TCRdb holds here is the immuneACCESS table cut down to in-frame rearrangements. Part of the clones is not present; checked against another copy, under half of the missing clones reflect an unresolved V gene, and the others are unexplained. The V and J calls and clone size come from that table; D and trimming were worked out from the DNA. The sample records about 280,000 clones, around 89% of which are singletons. The ten biggest clones cover about 1.8% of the sample.

Sequenced material: PBMCs or T cells enriched from blood (not recorded which). This receptor was taken from a woman aged 18-29 years with acute COVID-19. The chain uses TRBV7-9 and TRBJ1-5, and TRBD1 aligns with 7 junction nucleotides. The CDR3 protein is CASSYTGDQPQHF. The DNA reads as follows: TGTGCCAGCAGCTATACAGGGGATCAGCCCCAGCATTTT.